One T cell receptor beta chain is described in this entry. Its antigen is unknown. The data were obtained in a study of T cells after yellow fever vaccination. Overall study findings and caveats: A large majority of primary-vaccination clones showed up again after the booster (approximately 96% CD4, about 87% CD8).

Germline V gene lookup returns CDR1 SEHNR and CDR2 FQNEAQ (reference sequence). The length of the CDR3 is 15 residues. V shed 5 bases and J 5 bases; nucleotides not matched to a gene: 9. A universal primer site and UMIs were added as TCR cDNA was made by 5'RACE template switching. One entry per CDR3 protein, called by TCRdb with MiXCR from the 5' RACE reads. In the table there are about 350,000 distinct CDR3 sequences, around 8.1% of which are singletons. Here the sequenced sample was PBMCs, taken roughly seven weeks after the first yellow fever vaccination. The TCR sequence derives from a man younger than 35 who received the YFV17D yellow fever vaccine. J is TRBJ1-5 and V is TRBV7-9; TRBD1 aligns across 7 bases. The CDR3 DNA reads as TGTGCCAGCAGCCGGGGACAGATAGGCGATCAGCCCCAGCATTTT. This encodes CASSRGQIGDQPQHF.